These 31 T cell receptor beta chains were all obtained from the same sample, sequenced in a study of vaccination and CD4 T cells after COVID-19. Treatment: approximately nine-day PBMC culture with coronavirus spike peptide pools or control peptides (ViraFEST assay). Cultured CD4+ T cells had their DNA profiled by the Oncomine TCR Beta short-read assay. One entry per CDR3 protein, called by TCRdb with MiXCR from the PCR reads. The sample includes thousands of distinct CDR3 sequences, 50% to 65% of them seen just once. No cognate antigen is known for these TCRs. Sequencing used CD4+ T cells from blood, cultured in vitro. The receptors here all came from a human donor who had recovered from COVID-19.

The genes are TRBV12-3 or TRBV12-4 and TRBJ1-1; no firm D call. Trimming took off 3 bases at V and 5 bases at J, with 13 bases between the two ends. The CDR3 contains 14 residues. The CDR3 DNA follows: TGTGCCAGCAGTTTTCGGGGTAAGCGGACTGAAGCTTTCTTT. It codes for CASSFRGKRTEAFF.

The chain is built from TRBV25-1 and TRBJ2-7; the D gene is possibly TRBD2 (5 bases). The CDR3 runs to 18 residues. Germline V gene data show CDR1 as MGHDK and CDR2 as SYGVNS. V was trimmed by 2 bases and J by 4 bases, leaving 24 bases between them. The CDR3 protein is CASSEVGIERNELYEQYF. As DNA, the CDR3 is TGTGCCAGCAGTGAAGTAGGGATAGAGCGGAACGAACTTTACGAGCAGTACTTC.

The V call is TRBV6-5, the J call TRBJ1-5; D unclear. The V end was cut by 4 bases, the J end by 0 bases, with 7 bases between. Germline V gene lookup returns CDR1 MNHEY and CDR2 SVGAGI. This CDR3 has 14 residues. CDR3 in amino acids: CASSFKNSNQPQHF. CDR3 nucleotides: TGTGCCAGCAGTTTCAAAAATAGCAATCAGCCCCAGCATTTT.

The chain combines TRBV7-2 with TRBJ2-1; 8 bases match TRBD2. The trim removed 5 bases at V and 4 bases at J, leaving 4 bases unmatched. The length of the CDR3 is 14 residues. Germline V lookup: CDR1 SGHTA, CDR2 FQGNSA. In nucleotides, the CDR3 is TGTGCCAGCAGCCCCCGGGAGGGATACAATGAGCAGTTCTTC. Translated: CASSPREGYNEQFF.

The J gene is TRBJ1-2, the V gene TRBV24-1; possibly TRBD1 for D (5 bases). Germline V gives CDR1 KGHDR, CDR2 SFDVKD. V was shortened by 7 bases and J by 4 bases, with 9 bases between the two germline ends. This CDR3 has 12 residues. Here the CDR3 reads CATSRDGYGYTF. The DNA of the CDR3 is TGTGCCACCAGCAGGGACGGCTATGGCTACACCTTC.

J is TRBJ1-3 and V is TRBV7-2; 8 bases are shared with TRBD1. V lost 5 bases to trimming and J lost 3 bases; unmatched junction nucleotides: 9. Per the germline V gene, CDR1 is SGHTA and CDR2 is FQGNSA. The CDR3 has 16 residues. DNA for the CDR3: TGTGCCAGCAGCGGACGGACAGGGTTAGTTGGAAACACCATATATTTT. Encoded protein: CASSGRTGLVGNTIYF.

The DNA for the CDR3 is TGTGCCAGCAGGTACCCGGGCACTGAAGCTTTCTTT. It translates to CASRYPGTEAFF. The chain carries TRBV12-3 or TRBV12-4 and TRBJ1-1; no firm D call. V lost 6 bases and J 4 bases, leaving 9 bases between the germline ends. The length of the CDR3 is 12 residues.

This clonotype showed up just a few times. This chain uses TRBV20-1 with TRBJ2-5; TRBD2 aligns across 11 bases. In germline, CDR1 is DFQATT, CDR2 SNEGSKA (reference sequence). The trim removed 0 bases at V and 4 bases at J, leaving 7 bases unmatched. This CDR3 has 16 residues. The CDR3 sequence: CSARDFSGGERETQYF. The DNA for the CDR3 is TGCAGTGCTAGAGATTTTAGCGGGGGGGAGAGAGAGACCCAGTACTTC.

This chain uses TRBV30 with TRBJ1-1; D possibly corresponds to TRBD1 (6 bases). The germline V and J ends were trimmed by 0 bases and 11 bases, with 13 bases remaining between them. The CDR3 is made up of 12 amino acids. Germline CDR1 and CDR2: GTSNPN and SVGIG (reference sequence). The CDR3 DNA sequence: TGTGCCTGGAGTGTATCCGGAGGGGGTGCTTTCTTT. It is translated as CAWSVSGGGAFF.

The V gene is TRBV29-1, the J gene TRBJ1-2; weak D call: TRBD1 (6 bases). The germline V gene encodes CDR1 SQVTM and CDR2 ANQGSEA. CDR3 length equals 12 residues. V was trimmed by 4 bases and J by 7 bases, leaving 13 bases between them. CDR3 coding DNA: TGCAGCGTTGCGTCAGGGGCGGCTGGCTACACCTTC. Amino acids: CSVASGAAGYTF.

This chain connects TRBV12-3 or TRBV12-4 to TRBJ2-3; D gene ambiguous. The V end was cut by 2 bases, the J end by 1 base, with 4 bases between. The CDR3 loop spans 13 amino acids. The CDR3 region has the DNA TGTGCCAGCAGTTTAACAGGCACAGATACGCAGTATTTT. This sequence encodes CASSLTGTDTQYF.

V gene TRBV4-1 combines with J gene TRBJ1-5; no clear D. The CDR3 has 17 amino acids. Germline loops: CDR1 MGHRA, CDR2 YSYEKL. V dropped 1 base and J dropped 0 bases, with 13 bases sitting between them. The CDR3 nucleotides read TGCGCCAGCAGCCAAGTGGGCGGGATGGATAGCAATCAGCCCCAGCATTTT. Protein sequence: CASSQVGGMDSNQPQHF.

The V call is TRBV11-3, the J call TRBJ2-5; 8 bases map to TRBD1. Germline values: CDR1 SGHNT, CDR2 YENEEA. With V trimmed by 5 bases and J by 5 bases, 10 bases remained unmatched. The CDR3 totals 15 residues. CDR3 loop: CASSASGTGWETQYF. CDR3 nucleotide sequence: TGTGCCAGCAGCGCATCCGGGACAGGCTGGGAGACCCAGTACTTC.

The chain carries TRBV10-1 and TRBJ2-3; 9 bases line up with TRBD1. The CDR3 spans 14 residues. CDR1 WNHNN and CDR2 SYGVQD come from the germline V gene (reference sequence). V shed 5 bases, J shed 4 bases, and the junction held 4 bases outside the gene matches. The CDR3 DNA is TGCGCCAGCAGTCTGGGACAGGGCCCAGATACGCAGTATTTT. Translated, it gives CASSLGQGPDTQYF.

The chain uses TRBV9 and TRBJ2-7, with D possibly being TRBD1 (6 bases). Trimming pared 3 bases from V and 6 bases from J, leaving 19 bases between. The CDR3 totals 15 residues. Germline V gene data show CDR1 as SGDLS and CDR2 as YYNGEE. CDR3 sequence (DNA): TGTGCCAGCAGCGAGGGACCGGGACACCCACGCGAGCAGTACTTC. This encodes CASSEGPGHPREQYF.

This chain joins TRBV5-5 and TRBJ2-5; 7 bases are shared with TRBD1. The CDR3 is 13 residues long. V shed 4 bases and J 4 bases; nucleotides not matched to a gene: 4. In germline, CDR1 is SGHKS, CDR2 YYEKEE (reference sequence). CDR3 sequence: CASSKQGRETQYF. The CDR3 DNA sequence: TGTGCCAGCAGCAAACAGGGGCGAGAGACCCAGTACTTC.

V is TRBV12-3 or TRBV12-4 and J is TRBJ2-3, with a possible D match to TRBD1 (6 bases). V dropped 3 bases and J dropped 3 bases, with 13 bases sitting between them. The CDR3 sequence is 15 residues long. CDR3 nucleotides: TGTGCCAGCAGTTTTGGGGACAAGCGGACAGATACGCAGTATTTT. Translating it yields CASSFGDKRTDTQYF.

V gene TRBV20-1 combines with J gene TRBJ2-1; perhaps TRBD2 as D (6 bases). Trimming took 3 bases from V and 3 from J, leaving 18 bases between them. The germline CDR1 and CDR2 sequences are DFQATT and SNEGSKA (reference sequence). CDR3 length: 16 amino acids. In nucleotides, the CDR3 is TGCAGTGCTAGCCCACTAGCTGGAGACGGCTACAATGAGCAGTTCTTC. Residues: CSASPLAGDGYNEQFF.

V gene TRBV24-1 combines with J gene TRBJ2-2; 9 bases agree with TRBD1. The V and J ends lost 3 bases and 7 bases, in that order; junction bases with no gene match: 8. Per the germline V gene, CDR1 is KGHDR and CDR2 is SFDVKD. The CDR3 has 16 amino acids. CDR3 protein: CATSDLTGGDGGELFF. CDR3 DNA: TGTGCCACCAGTGATCTCACAGGGGGCGATGGCGGGGAGCTGTTTTTT.

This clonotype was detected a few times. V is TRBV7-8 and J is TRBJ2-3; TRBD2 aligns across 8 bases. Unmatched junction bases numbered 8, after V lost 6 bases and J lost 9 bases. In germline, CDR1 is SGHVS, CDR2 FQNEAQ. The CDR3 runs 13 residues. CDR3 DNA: TGTGCCAGCAGAGGACCTCGGGAGGGCACGCAGTATTTT. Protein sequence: CASRGPREGTQYF. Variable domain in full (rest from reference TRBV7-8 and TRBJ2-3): GAGVSQSPRYKVAKRGQDVALRCDPISGHVSLFWYQQALGQGPEFLTYFQNEAQLDKSGLPSDRFFAERPEGSVSTLKIQRTQQEDSAVYLCASRGPREGTQYFGPGTRLTVL.

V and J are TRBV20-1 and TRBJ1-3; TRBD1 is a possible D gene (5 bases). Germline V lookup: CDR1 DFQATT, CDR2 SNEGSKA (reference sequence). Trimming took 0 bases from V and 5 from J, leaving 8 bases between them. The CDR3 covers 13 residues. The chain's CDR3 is CSAREDTRNTIYF. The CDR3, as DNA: TGCAGTGCTAGAGAGGACACCAGAAACACCATATATTTT.

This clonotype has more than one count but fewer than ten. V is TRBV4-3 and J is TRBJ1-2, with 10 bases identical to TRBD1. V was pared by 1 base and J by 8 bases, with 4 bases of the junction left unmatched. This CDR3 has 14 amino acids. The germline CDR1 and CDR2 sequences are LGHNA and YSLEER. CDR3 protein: CASSQAGTGAGYTF. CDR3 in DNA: TGCGCCAGCAGCCAAGCCGGGACAGGGGCCGGCTACACCTTC.

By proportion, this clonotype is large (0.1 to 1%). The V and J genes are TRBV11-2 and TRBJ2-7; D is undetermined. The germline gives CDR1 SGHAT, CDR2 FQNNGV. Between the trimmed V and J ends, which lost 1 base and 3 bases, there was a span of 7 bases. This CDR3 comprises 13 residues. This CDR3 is CASSLVAGYEQYF. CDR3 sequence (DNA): TGTGCCAGCAGCTTAGTAGCAGGCTACGAGCAGTACTTC.

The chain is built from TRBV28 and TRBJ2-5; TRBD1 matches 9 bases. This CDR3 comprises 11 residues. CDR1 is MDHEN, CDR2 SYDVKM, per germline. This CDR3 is CATGGWETQYF. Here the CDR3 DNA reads TGTGCAACAGGGGGCTGGGAGACCCAGTACTTC.

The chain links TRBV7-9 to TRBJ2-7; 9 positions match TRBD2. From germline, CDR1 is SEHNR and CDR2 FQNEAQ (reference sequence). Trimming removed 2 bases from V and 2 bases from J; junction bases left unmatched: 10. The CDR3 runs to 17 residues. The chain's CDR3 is CASSLKRLAGEPYEQYF. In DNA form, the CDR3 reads TGTGCCAGCAGCTTAAAAAGATTAGCGGGAGAACCCTACGAGCAGTACTTC.

CDR3 sequence: CASSFGGLAGVGEQFF. In DNA, the CDR3 is TGTGCCAGCAGCTTTGGGGGACTAGCGGGAGTCGGTGAGCAGTTCTTC. The J gene is TRBJ2-1, the V gene TRBV5-8; TRBD2 matches 14 bases. CDR1 SGHTS and CDR2 YDEGEE come from the germline V gene. This CDR3 region has 16 residues. V shed 2 bases and J 9 bases; nucleotides not matched to a gene: 7. The whole variable domain, filled in from reference TRBV5-8 and TRBJ2-1, reads EAGVTQSPTHLIKTRGQQATLRCSPISGHTSVYWYQQALGLGLQFLLWYDEGEERNRGNFPPRFSGRQFPNYSSELNVNALELEDSALYLCASSFGGLAGVGEQFFGPGTRLTVL.

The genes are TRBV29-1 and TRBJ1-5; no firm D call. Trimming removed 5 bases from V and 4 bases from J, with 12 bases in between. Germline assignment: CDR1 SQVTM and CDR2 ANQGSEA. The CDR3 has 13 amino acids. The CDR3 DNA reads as TGCAGCGTTCAGCAGTTTGGGAATCAGCCCCAGCATTTT. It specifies CSVQQFGNQPQHF.

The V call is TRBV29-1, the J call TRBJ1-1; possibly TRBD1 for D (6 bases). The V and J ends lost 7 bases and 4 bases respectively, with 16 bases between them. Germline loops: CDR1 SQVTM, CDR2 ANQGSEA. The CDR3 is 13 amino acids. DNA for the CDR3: TGCAGCGCCGAACAGGGTCGGGGCACTGAAGCTTTCTTT. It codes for CSAEQGRGTEAFF.

The CDR3 loop reads CASSEDGFNAEAFF. Here the CDR3 DNA reads TGTGCCAGCAGTGAAGACGGGTTTAACGCTGAAGCTTTCTTT. This chain links TRBV2 with TRBJ1-1, with D uncertain. Trimming pared 1 base from V and 6 bases from J, leaving 12 bases between. Germline V gene sequence: CDR1 SNHLY, CDR2 FYNNEI. This CDR3 spans 14 amino acids.

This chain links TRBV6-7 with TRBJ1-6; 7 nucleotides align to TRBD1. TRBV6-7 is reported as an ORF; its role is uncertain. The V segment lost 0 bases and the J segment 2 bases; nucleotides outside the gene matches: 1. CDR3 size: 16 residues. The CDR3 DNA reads TGTGCCAGCAGTTACTCTGGGACAGCCTATAATTCACCCCTCCACTTT. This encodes CASSYSGTAYNSPLHF.

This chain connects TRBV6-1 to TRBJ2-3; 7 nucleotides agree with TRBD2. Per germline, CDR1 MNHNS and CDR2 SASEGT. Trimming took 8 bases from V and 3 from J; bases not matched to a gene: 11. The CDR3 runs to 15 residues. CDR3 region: CASGRGSLRTDTQYF. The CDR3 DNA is TGTGCCAGCGGGAGGGGTTCCTTAAGAACAGATACGCAGTATTTT.